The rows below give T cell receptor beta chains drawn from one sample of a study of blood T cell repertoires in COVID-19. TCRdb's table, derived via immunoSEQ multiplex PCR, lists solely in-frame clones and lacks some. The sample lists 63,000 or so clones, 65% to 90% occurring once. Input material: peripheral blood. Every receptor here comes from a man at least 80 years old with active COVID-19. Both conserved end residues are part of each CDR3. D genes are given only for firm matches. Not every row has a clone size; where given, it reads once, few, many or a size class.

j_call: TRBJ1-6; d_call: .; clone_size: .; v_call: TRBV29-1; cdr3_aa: CSIGVSYNSPLHF; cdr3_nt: TGCAGCATCGGTGTCTCCTATAATTCACCCCTCCACTTT
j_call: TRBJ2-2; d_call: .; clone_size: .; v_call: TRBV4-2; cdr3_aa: CASSHGRGGTGELFF; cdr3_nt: TGTGCCAGCAGCCACGGCAGGGGTGGCACCGGGGAGCTGTTTTTT
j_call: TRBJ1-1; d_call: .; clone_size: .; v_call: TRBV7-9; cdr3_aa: CASSLSTGYTEAFF; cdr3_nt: TGTGCCAGCAGCTTATCTACAGGCTACACTGAAGCTTTCTTT
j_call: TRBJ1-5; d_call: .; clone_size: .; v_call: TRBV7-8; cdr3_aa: CASSLVGEGQPQHF; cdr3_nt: TGTGCCAGCAGCTTAGTCGGGGAGGGCCAGCCCCAGCATTTT
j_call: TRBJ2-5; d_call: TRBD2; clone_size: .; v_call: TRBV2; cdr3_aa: CASSEFGLAGDLQETQYF; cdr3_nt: TGTGCCAGCAGTGAATTTGGGCTAGCGGGGGATCTCCAAGAGACCCAGTACTTC
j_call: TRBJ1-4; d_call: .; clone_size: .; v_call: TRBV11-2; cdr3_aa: CASSLVRGRGEKLFF; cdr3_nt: TGTGCCAGCAGCTTAGTCAGGGGTCGAGGCGAAAAACTGTTTTTT
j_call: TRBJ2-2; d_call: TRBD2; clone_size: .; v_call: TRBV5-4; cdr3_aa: CASSPRTSGKGAGELFF; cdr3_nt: TGTGCCAGCAGCCCCCGGACTAGCGGCAAGGGAGCCGGGGAGCTGTTTTTT
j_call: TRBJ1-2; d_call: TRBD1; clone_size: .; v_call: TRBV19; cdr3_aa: CASRADRVNYGYTF; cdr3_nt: TGTGCCAGTAGGGCGGACAGGGTAAACTATGGCTACACCTTC
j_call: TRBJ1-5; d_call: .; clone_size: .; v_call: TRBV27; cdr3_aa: CASSLRGHQPQHF; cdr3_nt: TGTGCCAGCAGTTTACGGGGTCATCAGCCCCAGCATTTT
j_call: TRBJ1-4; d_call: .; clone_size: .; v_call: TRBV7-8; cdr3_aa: CASSPGLSTNEKLFF; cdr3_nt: TGTGCCAGCAGCCCGGGACTTTCAACTAATGAAAAACTGTTTTTT
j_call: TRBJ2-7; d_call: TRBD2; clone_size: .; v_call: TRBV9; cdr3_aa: CASSVAPSGISYEQYF; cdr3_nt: TGTGCCAGCAGCGTAGCCCCTAGCGGTATCTCCTACGAGCAGTACTTC
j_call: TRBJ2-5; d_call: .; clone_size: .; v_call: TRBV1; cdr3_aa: CTSSLTQWSEETQYF; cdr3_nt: TGCACCAGCAGCCTCACCCAGTGGTCTGAAGAGACCCAGTACTTC
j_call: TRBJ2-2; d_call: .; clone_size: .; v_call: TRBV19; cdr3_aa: CASSSDRGGLGELFF; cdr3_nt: TGTGCCAGTAGTTCAGACCGGGGAGGTCTCGGGGAGCTGTTTTTT
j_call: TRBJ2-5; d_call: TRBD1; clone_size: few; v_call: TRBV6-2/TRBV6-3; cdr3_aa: CASSPSRQGRSQETQYF; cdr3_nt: TGTGCCAGCAGCCCTTCACGACAGGGGCGTTCTCAAGAGACCCAGTACTTC
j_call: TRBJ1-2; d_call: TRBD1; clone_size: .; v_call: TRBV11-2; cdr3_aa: CASSLGSGGLSYGYTF; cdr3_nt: TGTGCCAGCAGCTTAGGGTCAGGGGGCCTCAGCTATGGCTACACCTTC
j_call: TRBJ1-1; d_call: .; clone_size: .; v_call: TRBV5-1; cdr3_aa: CASSFRGQQNTEAFF; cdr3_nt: TGCGCCAGCAGCTTTAGAGGACAGCAGAACACTGAAGCTTTCTTT
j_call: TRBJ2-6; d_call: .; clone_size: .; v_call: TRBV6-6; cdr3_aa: CASSRQVSHSGANVLTF; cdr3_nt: TGTGCCAGCAGCCGACAGGTTTCACATTCTGGGGCCAACGTCCTGACTTTC
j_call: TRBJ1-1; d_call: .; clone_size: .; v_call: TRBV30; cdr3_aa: CAWSLFGGTQNTEAFF; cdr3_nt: TGTGCCTGGAGCTTGTTCGGGGGGACACAGAACACTGAAGCTTTCTTT
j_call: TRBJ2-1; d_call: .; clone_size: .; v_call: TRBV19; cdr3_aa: CASNAPLAINEQFF; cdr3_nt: TGTGCCAGTAACGCTCCCCTAGCGATCAATGAGCAGTTCTTC
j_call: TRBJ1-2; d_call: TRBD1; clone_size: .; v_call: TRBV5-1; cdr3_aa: CASTRTGTGEFGYTF; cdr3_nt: TGCGCCAGCACAAGGACCGGGACAGGGGAATTTGGCTACACCTTC
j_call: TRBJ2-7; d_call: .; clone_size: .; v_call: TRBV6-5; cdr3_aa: CASSSSGYIGEQYF; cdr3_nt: TGTGCCAGCAGTTCTTCAGGGTATATCGGGGAGCAGTACTTC
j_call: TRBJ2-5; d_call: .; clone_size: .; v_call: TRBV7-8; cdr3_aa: CASSLSIGETQYF; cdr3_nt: TGTGCCAGCAGCTTAAGCATCGGAGAGACCCAGTACTTC
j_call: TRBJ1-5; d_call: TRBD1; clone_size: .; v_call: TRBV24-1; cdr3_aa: CATSEGFLVGGQESYYSNQPQHF; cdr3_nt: TGTGCCACCAGTGAGGGTTTTTTAGTTGGGGGACAGGAAAGCTATTATAGCAATCAGCCCCAGCATTTT
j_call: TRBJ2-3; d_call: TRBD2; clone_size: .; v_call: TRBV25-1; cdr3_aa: CASRAGDVDTQYF; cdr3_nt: TGTGCCAGCCGGGCGGGAGACGTGGATACGCAGTATTTT
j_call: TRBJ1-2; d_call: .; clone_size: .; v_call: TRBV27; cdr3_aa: CASSKQQGYGYTF; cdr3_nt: TGTGCCAGCAGTAAACAACAGGGCTATGGCTACACCTTC
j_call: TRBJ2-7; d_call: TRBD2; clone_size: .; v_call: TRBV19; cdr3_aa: CASSTRGSGVSDYEQYF; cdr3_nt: TGTGCCAGTAGTACCCGTGGTAGCGGGGTATCCGACTACGAGCAGTACTTC
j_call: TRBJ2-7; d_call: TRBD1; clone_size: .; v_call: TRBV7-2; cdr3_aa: CASSPDRVKNEQYF; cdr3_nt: TGTGCCAGCAGCCCGGACAGGGTAAAAAACGAGCAGTACTTC
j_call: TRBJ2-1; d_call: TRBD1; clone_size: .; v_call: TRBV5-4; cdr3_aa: CASSLGGQNNEQFF; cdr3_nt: TGTGCCAGCAGCTTGGGGGGACAGAACAATGAGCAGTTCTTC
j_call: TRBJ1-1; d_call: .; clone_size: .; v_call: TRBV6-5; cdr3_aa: CASSYGAKYEAFF; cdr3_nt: TGTGCCAGCAGTTACGGGGCGAAATATGAAGCTTTCTTT
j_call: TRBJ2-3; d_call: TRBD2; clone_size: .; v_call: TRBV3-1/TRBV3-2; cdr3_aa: CASSLHSGVGTDTQYF; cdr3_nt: TGTGCCAGCAGCCTTCATAGCGGGGTTGGCACAGATACGCAGTATTTT
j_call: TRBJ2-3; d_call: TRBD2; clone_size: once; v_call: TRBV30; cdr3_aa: CAWSATSGGFDMYF; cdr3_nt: TGTGCCTGGAGCGCGACTAGCGGGGGGTTCGACATGTATTTT
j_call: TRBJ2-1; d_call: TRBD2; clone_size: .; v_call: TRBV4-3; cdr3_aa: CASSRPLASGEYEQFF; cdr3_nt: TGCGCCAGCAGCCGTCCCCTGGCTAGCGGGGAATATGAGCAGTTCTTC
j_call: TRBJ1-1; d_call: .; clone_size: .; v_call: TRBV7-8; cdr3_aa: CASSLGQNTEAFF; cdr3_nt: TGTGCCAGCAGCTTAGGACAGAACACTGAAGCTTTCTTT
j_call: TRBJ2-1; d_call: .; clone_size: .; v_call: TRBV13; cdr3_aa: CASSLVRGTTYNEQFF; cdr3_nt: TGTGCCAGCAGCTTAGTGCGCGGGACGACCTACAATGAGCAGTTCTTC
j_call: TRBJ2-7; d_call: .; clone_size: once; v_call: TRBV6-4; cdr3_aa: CASLEEIYEQYF; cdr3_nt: TGTGCCAGCCTAGAAGAAATATACGAGCAGTACTTC
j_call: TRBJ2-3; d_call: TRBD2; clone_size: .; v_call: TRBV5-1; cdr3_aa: CASSPLTSGGSTDTQYF; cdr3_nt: TGCGCCAGCAGCCCCCTTACTAGCGGGGGCTCCACAGATACGCAGTATTTT
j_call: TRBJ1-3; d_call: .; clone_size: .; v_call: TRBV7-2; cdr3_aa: CASSLTPDSGNTIYF; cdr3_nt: TGTGCCAGCAGCTTAACGCCAGACTCTGGAAACACCATATATTTT
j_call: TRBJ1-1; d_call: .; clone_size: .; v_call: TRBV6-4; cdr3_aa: CASKVLPSYTEAFF; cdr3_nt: TGTGCCAGCAAAGTACTTCCTTCTTACACTGAAGCTTTCTTT
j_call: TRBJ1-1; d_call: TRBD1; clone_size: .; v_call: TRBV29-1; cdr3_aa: CSVEDRDRSTEAFF; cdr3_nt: TGCAGCGTTGAGGACAGGGACAGGTCCACTGAAGCTTTCTTT
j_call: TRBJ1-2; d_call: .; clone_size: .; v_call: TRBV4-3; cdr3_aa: CASSQGGQNYGYTF; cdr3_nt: TGCGCCAGCAGCCAAGGTGGACAGAACTATGGCTACACCTTC
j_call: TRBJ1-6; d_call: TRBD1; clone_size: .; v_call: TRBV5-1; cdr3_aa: CASSLDRGDNSPLHF; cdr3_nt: TGCGCCAGCAGCTTAGACAGGGGAGATAATTCACCCCTCCACTTT
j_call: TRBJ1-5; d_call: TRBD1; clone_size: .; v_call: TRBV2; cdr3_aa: CASSTSGTGNQPQHF; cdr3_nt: TGTGCCAGCAGTACATCCGGGACAGGGAACCAGCCCCAGCATTTT
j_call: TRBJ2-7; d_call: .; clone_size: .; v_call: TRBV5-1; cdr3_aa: CASTRQDHPYEQYF; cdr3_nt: TGCGCCAGCACGAGACAGGACCACCCCTACGAGCAGTACTTC
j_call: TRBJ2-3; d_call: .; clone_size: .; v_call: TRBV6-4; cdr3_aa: CASSREYSSPDTQYF; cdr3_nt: TGTGCCAGCAGCAGGGAATACAGTTCCCCAGATACGCAGTATTTT
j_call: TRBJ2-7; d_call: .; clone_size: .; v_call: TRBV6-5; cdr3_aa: CASSTTQVSINEQYF; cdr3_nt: TGTGCCAGCAGCACAACACAGGTCTCAATAAACGAGCAGTACTTC
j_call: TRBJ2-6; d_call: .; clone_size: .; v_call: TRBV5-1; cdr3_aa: CASSPQPVSGANVLTF; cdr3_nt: TGCGCCAGCAGCCCTCAACCGGTTTCTGGGGCCAACGTCCTGACTTTC
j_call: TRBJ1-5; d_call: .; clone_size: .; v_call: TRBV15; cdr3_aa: CATSRGPGVNQPQHF; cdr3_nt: TGTGCCACCAGCAGAGGCCCAGGGGTCAATCAGCCCCAGCATTTT
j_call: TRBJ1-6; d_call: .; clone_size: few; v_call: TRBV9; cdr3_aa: CASSTPQGNSPLHF; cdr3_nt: TGTGCCAGCAGCACACCCCAGGGGAATTCACCCCTCCACTTT
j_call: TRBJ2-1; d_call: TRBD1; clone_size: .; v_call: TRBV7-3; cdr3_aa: CASSSGTGANEQFF; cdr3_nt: TGTGCCAGCAGCTCAGGGACAGGGGCCAATGAGCAGTTCTTC
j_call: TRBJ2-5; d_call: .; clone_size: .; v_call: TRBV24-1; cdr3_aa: CATSDRTEETQYF; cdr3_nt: TGTGCCACCAGTGACAGGACAGAAGAGACCCAGTACTTC
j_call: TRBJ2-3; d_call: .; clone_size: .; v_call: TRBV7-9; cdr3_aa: CASSSQTGRADTQYF; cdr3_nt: TGTGCCAGCAGCTCTCAGACTGGGAGAGCAGATACGCAGTATTTT
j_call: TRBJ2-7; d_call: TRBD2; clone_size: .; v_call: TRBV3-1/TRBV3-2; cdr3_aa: CASSQYGGCGGSTYEQYF; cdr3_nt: TGTGCCAGCAGCCAATACGGGGGTTGCGGGGGTTCAACCTACGAGCAGTACTTC
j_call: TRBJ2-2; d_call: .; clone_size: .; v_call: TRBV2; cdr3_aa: CASSEQLTELTGELFF; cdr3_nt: TGTGCCAGCAGTGAACAACTGACAGAACTCACCGGGGAGCTGTTTTTT
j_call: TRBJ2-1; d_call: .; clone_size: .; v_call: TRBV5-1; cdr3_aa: CASGRRGAGGVNEQFF; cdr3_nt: TGCGCCAGCGGCCGCCGGGGAGCGGGTGGTGTTAATGAGCAGTTCTTC
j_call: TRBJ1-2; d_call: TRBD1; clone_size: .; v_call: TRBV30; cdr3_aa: CAWSSGTGGYGYTF; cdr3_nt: TGTGCCTGGAGCTCCGGGACAGGGGGCTATGGCTACACCTTC